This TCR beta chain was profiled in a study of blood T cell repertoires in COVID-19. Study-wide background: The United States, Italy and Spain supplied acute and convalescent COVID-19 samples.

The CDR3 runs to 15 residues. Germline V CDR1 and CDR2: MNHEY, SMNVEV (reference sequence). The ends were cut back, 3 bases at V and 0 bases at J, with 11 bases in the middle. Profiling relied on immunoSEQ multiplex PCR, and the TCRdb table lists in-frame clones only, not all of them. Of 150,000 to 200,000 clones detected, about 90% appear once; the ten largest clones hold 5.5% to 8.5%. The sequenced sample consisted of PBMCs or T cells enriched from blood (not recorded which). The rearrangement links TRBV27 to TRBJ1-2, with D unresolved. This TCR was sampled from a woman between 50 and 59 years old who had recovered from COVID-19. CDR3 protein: CASSFQAISNYGYTF. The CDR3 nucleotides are TGTGCCAGCAGTTTCCAGGCGATTTCTAACTATGGCTACACCTTC.